A single sample is the source of the 17 T cell receptor beta chains below, sequenced in a study of T cells in Graves' hyperthyroidism and ophthalmopathy. RNA transcripts gave rise to amplified TCR beta CDR3 regions. In the first-round RT-PCR of the TCR CDR3, the HTBI primer set was used. A single record per CDR3 protein comes from TCRdb applying MiXCR to the multiplex PCR reads. The repertoire holds hundreds of thousands of distinct CDR3 sequences, with roughly 45% as singletons. Sequences were obtained from peripheral blood or thyroid tissue (not recorded which). These receptors originate from an adult man with Graves' disease, either hyperthyroidism or ophthalmopathy (not recorded which).

This clonotype showed up many times. V gene TRBV20-1 combines with J gene TRBJ1-2; 7 positions agree with TRBD1. Germline CDR1 reads DFQATT; CDR2 reads SNEGSKA (reference sequence). The CDR3 runs 15 residues. V trimming: 6 bases; J trimming: 4 bases; junction bases outside the gene matches: 14. The CDR3, as DNA: TGCAGTGCAAGGCGGGACAGTGAGGGCGGCTATGGCTACACCTTC. Protein product: CSARRDSEGGYGYTF.

This clonotype has at least ten counts. CDR3 sequence (DNA): TGTGCCAGCAGCTCGTACACGGGCGGCGATGAAAAACTGTTTTTT. It yields the protein CASSSYTGGDEKLFF. The chain has TRBV7-2 and TRBJ1-4, with D hard to call. Germline-derived CDR1 and CDR2 are SGHTA and FQGNSA. The CDR3 covers 15 residues. Trimming shortened V by 4 bases and J by 6 bases, and 15 bases separated the two germline ends.

As to this clonotype: A clone one base away is much larger, so this may be a read error. This chain uses TRBV29-1 with TRBJ2-7; D is ambiguous. CDR1 is SQVTM and CDR2 is ANQGSEA in the germline V gene. The CDR3 has 12 amino acids. Trimming pared 1 base from V and 4 bases from J, leaving 8 bases between. CDR3 sequence reads: CSVEVHGYEQYF. The CDR3 nucleotides read TGCAGCGTTGAAGTCCACGGATACGAGCAGTACTTC.

This clonotype has more than one count but fewer than ten. This rearrangement joins TRBV7-9 to TRBJ2-5, with D hard to call. V lost 3 bases and J 5 bases, leaving 10 bases between the germline ends. Germline V gene sequence: CDR1 SEHNR, CDR2 FQNEAQ (reference sequence). This CDR3 contains 13 residues. This chain's CDR3 is CASSFPGAETQYF. CDR3 in DNA: TGTGCCAGCAGCTTTCCGGGTGCGGAGACCCAGTACTTC.

V gene TRBV7-8 combines with J gene TRBJ1-1, with D unresolved. Trimming stripped 1 base from V and 3 bases from J, with 9 bases between. Germline V lookup: CDR1 SGHVS, CDR2 FQNEAQ. The length of the CDR3 is 14 residues. CDR3 DNA sequence: TGTGCCAGCAGCTTAGGACTAGGGTACACTGAAGCTTTCTTT. It encodes CASSLGLGYTEAFF.

This clonotype was seen a handful of times. The rearrangement joins TRBV12-3 or TRBV12-4 to TRBJ1-6; D not certain. V lost 5 bases and J 7 bases, leaving 12 bases between the germline ends. CDR3 length equals 14 residues. The CDR3 nucleotides read TGTGCCAGCAGTCCCCGGTTCTGGAATTCACCCCTCCACTTT. Amino acids: CASSPRFWNSPLHF.

In its sample, this clonotype was seen a few times. This rearrangement joins TRBV9 to TRBJ1-2, with a possible D match to TRBD1 (5 bases). Germline-derived CDR1 and CDR2 are SGDLS and YYNGEE. The CDR3 is 15 residues long. V lost 3 bases and J lost 4, with 16 bases in between. The CDR3 nucleotides read TGTGCCAGCAGCGCCCTGGGGGTTAACTCCTATGGCTACACCTTC. This translates into CASSALGVNSYGYTF.

This clonotype has a count of ten or more. The rearrangement links TRBV7-9 to TRBJ1-3, with a weak D call TRBD1 (6 bases). Germline-derived CDR1 and CDR2 are SEHNR and FQNEAQ (reference sequence). Trimming shortened V by 4 bases and J by 4 bases, and 20 bases separated the two germline ends. This CDR3 region has 17 residues. DNA for the CDR3: TGTGCCAGCAGCTCTACCCGCCCGGACAGAGACGGAAACACCATATATTTT. Its translation is CASSSTRPDRDGNTIYF.

This clonotype was observed at least ten times. The chain recombines TRBV7-3 with TRBJ1-2; 11 nucleotides line up with TRBD1. The V gene's germline CDR1 is SGHTA and CDR2 FQGTGA. CDR3 length: 14 amino acids. V shed 6 bases, J shed 4 bases, and the junction held 4 bases outside the gene matches. CDR3 nucleotides: TGTGCCAGCAGTCCCGGGACAGGGGGCTATGGCTACACCTTC. This encodes CASSPGTGGYGYTF.

The V call is TRBV5-1, the J call TRBJ1-1, with 7 bases fitting TRBD1. J gave up 7 bases and V 4 bases, and 16 bases lay outside the gene matches. Germline CDR1 and CDR2: SGHRS and YFSETQ. The CDR3 is made up of 16 amino acids. CDR3 residues: CASSLSPDRVEDEAFF. DNA for the CDR3: TGCGCCAGCAGCCTTTCCCCCGACAGGGTAGAGGATGAAGCTTTCTTT. The full variable domain, with the rest looked up from reference TRBV5-1 and TRBJ1-1, is KAGVTQTPRYLIKTRGQQVTLSCSPISGHRSVSWYQQTPGQGLQFLFEYFSETQRNKGNFPGRFSGRQFSNSRSEMNVSTLELGDSALYLCASSLSPDRVEDEAFFGQGTRLTVV.

In regard to this clonotype: The junction differs from germline at one of its ends, possibly a read error. Here the CDR3 reads CASSIGLASSYEQCF. In DNA, the CDR3 is TGTGCCAGCAGTATCGGACTAGCGAGTTCCTACGAGCAGTGCTTC. The chain is built from TRBV7-2 and TRBJ2-7, with 9 bases matching TRBD2. The CDR3 is made up of 15 amino acids. Germline V gene sequence: CDR1 SGHTA, CDR2 FQGNSA.

This clonotype was counted only a few times. The V gene is TRBV19, the J gene TRBJ1-2; D is unclear. Looked up from germline, CDR1 is LNHDA and CDR2 is SQIVND (reference sequence). The length of the CDR3 is 14 residues. Trimming cost V 4 bases and J 2 bases, with 11 bases left between them. The DNA for the CDR3 is TGTGCCAGTAGTAGGGCAGCGGGAAACTATGGCTACACCTTC. Translating gives CASSRAAGNYGYTF.

CDR3 in DNA: TGTGCCAGCAGCTGGGAACAGGGTTCCGCTGGAAACACCATATATTTT. Its translation is CASSWEQGSAGNTIYF. The chain links TRBV7-2 to TRBJ1-3; maybe TRBD1 (6 bases). Trimming left V 4 bases short and J 2 bases short, with 15 bases between. CDR3 length: 16 amino acids. Germline CDR1 is SGHTA and CDR2 is FQGNSA. Using reference TRBV7-2 and TRBJ1-3 for the parts outside the CDR3, the full variable domain is GAGVSQSPSNKVTEKGKDVELRCDPISGHTALYWYRQSLGQGLEFLIYFQGNSAPDKSGLPSDRFSAERTGGSVSTLTIQRTQQEDSAVYLCASSWEQGSAGNTIYFGEGSWLTVV.

About this clonotype itself: This may come from a read error, since a much larger clone is one base off. The genes are TRBV10-3 and TRBJ1-2, with unresolved D. With 10 bases removed from V and 0 bases from J, the gap between germline ends came to 12 bases. CDR3 length: 13 amino acids. Per the germline V gene, CDR1 is ENHRY and CDR2 is SYGVKD. CDR3 sequence: CATNRQPNYGYTF. Here the CDR3 DNA reads TGTGCCACCAACCGCCAGCCTAACTATGGCTACACCTTC.

On this clonotype itself: One end of the junction does not line up with germline, which may come from a read error. The chain uses TRBV7-2 and TRBJ2-7, with TRBD2 matching over 11 bases. From germline, CDR1 is SGHTA and CDR2 FQGNSA. This CDR3 comprises 16 residues. CDR3 bases: TGTGCCAGCAGCATAGCGGGAGGGCCCCCCTCCTACGAGCAGTACTTC. It translates to CASSIAGGPPSYEQYF. The full variable domain, in which reference TRBV7-2 and TRBJ2-7 provide the parts outside the CDR3, is GAGVSQSPSNKVTEKGKDVELRCDPISGHTALYWYRQSLGQGLEFLIYFQGNSAPDKSGLPSDRFSAERTGGSVSTLTIQRTQQEDSAVYLCASSIAGGPPSYEQYFGPGTRLTVT.

This chain joins TRBV20-1 and TRBJ1-6; 9 positions agree with TRBD1. The CDR3 loop spans 15 amino acids. V lost 0 bases to trimming and J lost 10 bases; unmatched junction nucleotides: 7. Germline V CDR1 and CDR2: DFQATT, SNEGSKA (reference sequence). Here the CDR3 DNA reads TGCAGTGCTAGAGATCTCAGGACAGGGGCCTCACCCCTCCACTTT. Translation: CSARDLRTGASPLHF.

Comments on this clonotype: Being one base from a much bigger clone, this may be a read error. V and J are TRBV10-2 and TRBJ1-1, with D perhaps TRBD1 (5 bases). Between the trimmed V and J ends, which lost 3 bases and 6 bases, there was a span of 11 bases. The germline CDR1 and CDR2 sequences are WSHSY and SAAADI. The CDR3 length is 13 residues. The CDR3 region is CASSDDSRSEAFF. In nucleotides, the CDR3 is TGCGCCAGCAGTGATGACAGCAGATCTGAAGCTTTCTTT.